This T cell receptor (beta chain) was retrieved from a study of shared clonotypes between healthy human individuals. Whole-study findings and limits: The study found lower generation probabilities in non-shared clonotypes than in those shared by all four donors.

The CDR3 totals 12 residues. Germline-derived CDR1 and CDR2 are LNHDA and SQIVND (reference sequence). Trimming took 10 bases from V and 1 from J, leaving 10 bases between them. Caucasian adults residing in Nashville, Tennessee made up all the donors. Source study methods: ImmunoSEQ output lacked quality scores and full-length reads, limiting matched filtering. The table came from immunoSEQ multiplex PCR; TCRdb's copy has only in-frame clones and leaves some out. The V and J calls and the clone size are those of that table, but D and trimming were determined from the DNA. The profile shows about 1 million clones, about 75% of them singletons. This clone was detected once. Antigen: not known.

The rearrangement links TRBV19 to TRBJ1-1; perhaps TRBD1 as D (5 bases). The material sequenced was memory CD4+ T cells sorted from blood. Stated subset: CD45RA-negative fraction. This clonotype originated in a man aged 18 to 30 in good health. Here the CDR3 DNA reads TGTGCCAAACAGACAGAGAACACTGAAGCTTTCTTT. The encoded protein is CAKQTENTEAFF.